This entry lists 10 T cell receptor beta chains sequenced from one sample in a study of early T cells in non-severe SARS-CoV-2 infection. TCRdb redid the calling of the 5' RACE reads with MiXCR, one entry per CDR3 protein. Among 70,000 to 85,000 distinct CDR3 sequences, over 10% were seen once, and the ten largest hold approximately 2.6%. What was sequenced was whole blood. Source of these receptors: an adult who was a healthcare worker with PCR-confirmed SARS-CoV-2 infection or an uninfected control (not recorded which).

This chain connects TRBV7-9 to TRBJ2-7; 8 bases are shared with TRBD1. The CDR3 sequence is 14 residues long. Trimming at V came to 1 base and at J to 6 bases, leaving 5 bases not matched to a gene. Germline CDR1 and CDR2: SEHNR and FQNEAQ (reference sequence). In nucleotides, the CDR3 is TGTGCCAGCAGCTTAGAGGACAGGGCAGGCGAGCAGTACTTC. Its protein product is CASSLEDRAGEQYF. The full variable domain, in which reference TRBV7-9 and TRBJ2-7 provide the parts outside the CDR3, is DTGVSQNPRHKITKRGQNVTFRCDPISEHNRLYWYRQTLGQGPEFLTYFQNEAQLEKSRLLSDRFSAERPKGSFSTLEIQRTEQGDSAMYLCASSLEDRAGEQYFGPGTRLTVT.

This clonotype was seen repeatedly, ten times or more. CDR3 sequence (DNA): TGTGCCAGCAGTTTCAGAGGAGGTCCTAATGAAAAACTGTTTTTT. This codes for CASSFRGGPNEKLFF. The J gene is TRBJ1-4, the V gene TRBV27; no clear D gene. Deletions cut 3 bases from V and 3 bases from J, with 11 bases between. The CDR3 runs 15 residues. In germline, CDR1 is MNHEY, CDR2 SMNVEV (reference sequence).

This clonotype was counted at least ten times. The CDR3 DNA reads as TGCAGCGTTGAAGTGATAGCGGGAGATACGCAGTATTTT. Translated, it gives CSVEVIAGDTQYF. The chain has TRBV29-1 and TRBJ2-3; TRBD2 agrees at 7 bases. Per germline, CDR1 SQVTM and CDR2 ANQGSEA. The CDR3 is 13 amino acids. The junction had 3 bases not matched to a gene; V was cut back by 1 base and J by 5 bases.

DNA for the CDR3: TGTGCCAGCAGCCCAAGGCGACCAGGGACAGGGCGAATGTACGAGCAGTACTTC. Amino acid sequence: CASSPRRPGTGRMYEQYF. The chain is built from TRBV7-2 and TRBJ2-7, with 9 bases identical to TRBD1. This CDR3 has 18 amino acids. The V gene's germline CDR1 is SGHTA and CDR2 FQGNSA. Losses at the gene ends were 5 bases for V and 4 bases for J; bases not matched to a gene: 18.

The V and J genes are TRBV29-1 and TRBJ1-4; TRBD1 might be the D (6 bases). Germline CDR1 is SQVTM and CDR2 is ANQGSEA. This CDR3 contains 13 residues. The V end lost 4 bases, the J end lost 7 bases, and 13 bases lay between the germline ends. In DNA form, the CDR3 reads TGCAGCGTTGGTGGGGGCAGCGGTGAAAAACTGTTTTTT. It encodes CSVGGGSGEKLFF.

The chain combines TRBV7-2 with TRBJ2-1; D remains ambiguous. CDR1 SGHTA and CDR2 FQGNSA come from the germline V gene. The CDR3 has 14 residues. With 2 bases removed from V and 3 bases from J, the gap between germline ends came to 8 bases. The CDR3 DNA is TGTGCCAGCAGCTTACTGGGCCTCTACAATGAGCAGTTCTTC. It translates to CASSLLGLYNEQFF.

This clonotype was counted at least ten times. This chain connects TRBV28 to TRBJ1-5, with a possible D match to TRBD1 (5 bases). The CDR3 is 16 amino acids. Germline V CDR1 and CDR2: MDHEN, SYDVKM. Trimming left V 5 bases short and J 4 bases short, with 18 bases between. The CDR3 DNA follows: TGTGCCAGCAGTAGCCCGGGACGGAAGATAAATCAGCCCCAGCATTTT. Its protein product is CASSSPGRKINQPQHF.

The V call is TRBV5-1, the J call TRBJ2-1; 8 bases match TRBD1. V trimming: 4 bases; J trimming: 7 bases; junction bases outside the gene matches: 7. CDR1 and CDR2 from the germline V gene are SGHRS and YFSETQ. The CDR3 consists of 14 residues. In DNA form, the CDR3 reads TGCGCCAGCAGCCTACCTAGGACAGGGAATGAGCAGTTCTTC. This encodes CASSLPRTGNEQFF.

The chain employs TRBV7-3 and TRBJ1-1; TRBD1 agrees at 8 bases. The germline gives CDR1 SGHTA, CDR2 FQGTGA. V shed 4 bases, J shed 4 bases, and the junction held 11 bases outside the gene matches. This CDR3 has 16 amino acids. The DNA for the CDR3 is TGTGCCAGCAGCTCCCGAGACAGGGGCCCCCTCACTGAAGCTTTCTTT. It yields the protein CASSSRDRGPLTEAFF.

The rearrangement uses TRBV29-1 and TRBJ1-4; 8 bases are a match to TRBD1. Per germline, CDR1 SQVTM and CDR2 ANQGSEA. With 6 bases clipped from V and 6 bases from J, the junction kept 6 bases outside the gene matches. CDR3 length: 13 residues. Written as DNA, the CDR3 is TGCAGCGTCAGGACAGGGATGGATGAAAAACTGTTTTTT. Protein product: CSVRTGMDEKLFF.